This TCR beta chain was observed in a study of cytomegalovirus exposure and HLA in healthy donors. Although they were nominally healthy when sampled, donors likely had unrecorded immune exposures. The CDR3 is 13 residues long. V lost 0 bases, J lost 7 bases, and 7 bases lay in between. Per the germline V gene, CDR1 is SEHNR and CDR2 is FQNEAQ (reference sequence). The study's findings and limits: In vitro testing confirmed a few CMV-associated chains as specific for CMV antigens. CMV serostatus was the sole immune exposure data available. Reportedly, TCR beta sequences accurately predicted HLA-A and HLA-B alleles in most subjects.

It was with 60 Vbeta and 13 Jbeta primers that the PCR ran. The method was immunoSEQ multiplex PCR; TCRdb's version includes in-frame clones alone and lacks a portion of them. This sample has roughly 120,000 clones, with under 85% found just once. There are a few counts of this clone. Its antigen remains unknown. This sequence joins TRBV7-9 and TRBJ2-1; D perhaps matches TRBD2 (5 bases). The sequenced sample was PBMCs. The source of this sequence is a man aged 40-49 years in good health and CMV-seronegative. CDR3: CASSLASGNEQFF. CDR3 sequence (DNA): TGTGCCAGCAGCTTAGCATCGGGGAATGAGCAGTTCTTC.